This T cell receptor (beta chain) stems from a study of radiation and T cells in renal cell carcinoma. Study results and caveats: From baseline, blood top tumor clonotypes peaked at 2 weeks post-radiation.

The method was immunoSEQ multiplex PCR; TCRdb's version includes in-frame clones alone and lacks a portion of them. The data hold approximately 150,000 clones, with about 88% observed a single time. As to this clone: Antigen specificity is unknown.

Time point indicated: blood 4 weeks post-SBRT, at nephrectomy. Treatment defined: 15 Gy SBRT to primary tumor, nephrectomy 4 weeks later. Blood was sampled at baseline, 2 weeks and 4 weeks after SBRT. Clear cell pathology was present in this patient's renal cell carcinoma. The germline CDR1 and CDR2 sequences are SGHTS and YDEGEE. This CDR3 is built from 11 residues. Trimming stripped 5 bases from V and 9 bases from J, with 9 bases between. This chain joins TRBV5-8 and TRBJ2-1, with no clear D. The receptor was derived from a woman aged 45-65 years with renal cell carcinoma. Sequenced material: blood, taken from a patient whose treatment included radiotherapy and nephrectomy. The CDR3 region is CASREESEQFF. In nucleotides, the CDR3 is TGTGCCAGCAGAGAGGAGAGTGAGCAGTTCTTC. Full variable domain (outside the CDR3, taken from reference TRBV5-8 and TRBJ2-1): EAGVTQSPTHLIKTRGQQATLRCSPISGHTSVYWYQQALGLGLQFLLWYDEGEERNRGNFPPRFSGRQFPNYSSELNVNALELEDSALYLCASREESEQFFGPGTRLTVL.